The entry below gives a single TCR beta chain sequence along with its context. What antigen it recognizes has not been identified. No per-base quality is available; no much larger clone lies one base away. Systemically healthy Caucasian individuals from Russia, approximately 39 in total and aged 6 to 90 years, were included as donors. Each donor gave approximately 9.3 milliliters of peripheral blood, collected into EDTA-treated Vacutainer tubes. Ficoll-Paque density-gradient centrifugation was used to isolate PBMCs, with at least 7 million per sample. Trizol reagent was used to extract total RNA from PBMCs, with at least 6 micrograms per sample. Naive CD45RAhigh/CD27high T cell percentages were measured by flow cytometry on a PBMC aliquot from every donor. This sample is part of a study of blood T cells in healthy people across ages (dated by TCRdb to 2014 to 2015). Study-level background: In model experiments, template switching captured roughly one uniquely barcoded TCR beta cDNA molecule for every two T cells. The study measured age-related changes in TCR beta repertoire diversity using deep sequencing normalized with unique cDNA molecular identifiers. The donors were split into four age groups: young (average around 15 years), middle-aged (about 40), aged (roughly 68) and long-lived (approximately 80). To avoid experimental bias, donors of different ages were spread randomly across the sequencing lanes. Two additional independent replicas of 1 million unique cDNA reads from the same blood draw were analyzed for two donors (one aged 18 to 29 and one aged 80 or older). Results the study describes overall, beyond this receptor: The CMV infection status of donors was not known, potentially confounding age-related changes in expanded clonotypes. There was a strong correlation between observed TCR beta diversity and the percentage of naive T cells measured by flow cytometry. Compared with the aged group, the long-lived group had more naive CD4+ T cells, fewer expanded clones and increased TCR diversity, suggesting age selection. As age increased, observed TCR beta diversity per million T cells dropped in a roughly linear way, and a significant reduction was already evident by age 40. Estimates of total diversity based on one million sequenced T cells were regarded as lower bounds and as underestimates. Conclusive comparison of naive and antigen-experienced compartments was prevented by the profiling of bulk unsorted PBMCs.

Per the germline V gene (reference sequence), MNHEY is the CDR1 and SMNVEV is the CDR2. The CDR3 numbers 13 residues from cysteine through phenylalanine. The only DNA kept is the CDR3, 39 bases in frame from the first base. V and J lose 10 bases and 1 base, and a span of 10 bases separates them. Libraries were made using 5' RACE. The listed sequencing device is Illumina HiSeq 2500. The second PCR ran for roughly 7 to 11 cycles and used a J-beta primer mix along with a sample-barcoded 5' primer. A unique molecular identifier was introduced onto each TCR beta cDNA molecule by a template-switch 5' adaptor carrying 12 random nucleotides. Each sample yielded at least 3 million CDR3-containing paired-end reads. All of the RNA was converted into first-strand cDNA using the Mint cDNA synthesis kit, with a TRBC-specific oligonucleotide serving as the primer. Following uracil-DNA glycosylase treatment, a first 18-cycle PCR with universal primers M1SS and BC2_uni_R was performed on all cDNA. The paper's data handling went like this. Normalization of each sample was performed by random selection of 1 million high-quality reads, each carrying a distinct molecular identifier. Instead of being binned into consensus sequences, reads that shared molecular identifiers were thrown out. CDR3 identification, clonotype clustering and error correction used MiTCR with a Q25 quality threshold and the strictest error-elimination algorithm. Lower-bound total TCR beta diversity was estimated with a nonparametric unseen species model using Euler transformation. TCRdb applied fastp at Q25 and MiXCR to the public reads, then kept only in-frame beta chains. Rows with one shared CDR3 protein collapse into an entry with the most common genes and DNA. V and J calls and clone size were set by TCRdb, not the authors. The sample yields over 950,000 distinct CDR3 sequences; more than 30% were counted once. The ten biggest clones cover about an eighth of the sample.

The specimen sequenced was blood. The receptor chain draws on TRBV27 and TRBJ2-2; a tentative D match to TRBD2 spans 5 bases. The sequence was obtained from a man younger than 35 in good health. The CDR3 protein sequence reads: CAIGLGNTGELFF. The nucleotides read TGTGCCATAGGACTGGGGAACACCGGGGAGCTGTTTTTT.